A single sample gave rise to the 8 T cell receptor beta chains below, sequenced in a study of blood T cells in healthy people across ages (dated by TCRdb to 2013 to 2016). The library came from 5' RACE. A second PCR of about 6 to 12 cycles was performed with a sample-barcoded 5' primer and a J-beta primer mix. TCRdb ran its own pipeline on the public reads, namely fastp trimming at Q25 and MiXCR clone calling, and kept in-frame beta chains. Each entry is one CDR3 protein sequence, shown with its most common DNA and genes. Recorded for this sample are fewer than 2 million distinct CDR3 sequences; around 40% of them occurred a single time. The ten biggest clones cover more than 20% of the sample. The sequenced sample was blood. The receptors derive from a human donor in good health.

A few counts support this clonotype. The CDR3 sequence: CSASGSSGEYLYEQFF. The CDR3 region has the DNA TGCAGTGCTAGCGGGTCTAGCGGGGAATACCTTTATGAGCAGTTCTTC. The chain has TRBV20-1 and TRBJ2-1; 9 bases align to TRBD2. J was trimmed by 8 bases and V by 3 bases; bases with no gene match: 14. The CDR3 contains 16 residues. Germline V gene data show CDR1 as DFQATT and CDR2 as SNEGSKA (reference sequence).

This clonotype showed up just a few times. This chain uses TRBV5-6 with TRBJ1-5, with D unresolved. The germline V and J ends were trimmed by 4 bases and 5 bases, with 10 bases remaining between them. The V gene's germline CDR1 is SGHDT and CDR2 YYEEEE. The length of the CDR3 is 13 residues. The CDR3 region is CASSARPHQPQHF. The CDR3 bases are TGTGCCAGCAGCGCCCGACCGCATCAGCCCCAGCATTTT. The variable domain in full, with the rest retrieved from reference TRBV5-6 and TRBJ1-5, is DAGVTQSPTHLIKTRGQQVTLRCSPKSGHDTVSWYQQALGQGPQFIFQYYEEEERQRGNFPDRFSGHQFPNYSSELNVNALLLGDSALYLCASSARPHQPQHFGDGTRLSIL.

The rearrangement uses TRBV27 and TRBJ1-2; D is perhaps TRBD1 (6 bases). Germline CDR1 is MNHEY and CDR2 is SMNVEV (reference sequence). Between the trimmed V and J ends, which lost 0 bases and 4 bases, there was a span of 15 bases. The CDR3 sequence is 16 residues long. The CDR3 region is CASSLSGAGALYGYTF. The CDR3 DNA is TGTGCCAGCAGTTTATCAGGTGCAGGGGCTCTCTATGGCTACACCTTC.

This clonotype was counted only a few times. The CDR3 reads CSVEAKNIQYF. Written as DNA, the CDR3 is TGCAGCGTTGAAGCCAAAAACATTCAGTACTTC. This chain joins TRBV29-1 and TRBJ2-4, with D unclear. The V gene's germline CDR1 is SQVTM and CDR2 ANQGSEA. This CDR3 contains 11 residues. V lost 1 base and J 2 bases, leaving 0 bases between the germline ends.

The chain carries TRBV5-5 and TRBJ2-5, with D tentatively TRBD2 (5 bases). Near its end, the DNA agrees better with TRBJ2-7, so the J call may be wrong. The CDR3 is 14 amino acids. CDR1 and CDR2 from the germline V gene are SGHKS and YYEKEE (reference sequence). Written as DNA, the CDR3 is TGTGCCAGCAGTTTCGTGGTGGGAGTGGACGAGCAGTACTTC. It codes for CASSFVVGVDEQYF.

This chain links TRBV20-1 with TRBJ1-5; D gene ambiguous. CDR1 DFQATT and CDR2 SNEGSKA come from the germline V gene (reference sequence). There are 12 residues in the CDR3. V dropped 3 bases and J dropped 5 bases, with 8 bases sitting between them. CDR3 region: CSASAEDQPQHF. CDR3 coding DNA: TGCAGTGCTAGTGCCGAAGATCAGCCCCAGCATTTT.

For this clonotype: One junction end disagrees with the germline gene, perhaps due to a read error. The V call is TRBV20-1, the J call TRBJ1-2; D possibly corresponds to TRBD1 (5 bases). The germline gives CDR1 DFQATT, CDR2 SNEGSKA (reference sequence). The CDR3 totals 18 residues. The CDR3 coding sequence is TGCAGTGCTAGAGTAGGGGACCATCGTATTTTAGCTAACTATGGCCACACCTTC. It specifies CSARVGDHRILANYGHTF.

The chain couples TRBV20-1 to TRBJ2-3, with D unclear. V gave up 5 bases and J gave up 1 base, with 16 bases separating them. Germline CDR1 is DFQATT and CDR2 is SNEGSKA (reference sequence). CDR3 length: 15 amino acids. The CDR3 sequence: CSAFDQEGGTDTQYF. CDR3 DNA: TGCAGTGCTTTCGACCAGGAAGGAGGCACAGATACGCAGTATTTT.